A selection of T cell receptor beta chains follows, all from one sample in a study of T cells after yellow fever vaccination. TCRdb re-called the 5' RACE reads through MiXCR, storing one row per CDR3 protein. Among 510,000 or so distinct CDR3 sequences listed, 15% to 20% were seen once. Sample: PBMCs, taken 15 days after the yellow fever booster vaccination. These receptors were obtained from a young man who received the YFV17D yellow fever vaccine. CDR3s include the opening cysteine and the closing phenylalanine or tryptophan. Fields, in order: J gene, D gene, V gene, clone size, CDR3 DNA, CDR3 protein. A D gene is named only where the DNA matches it firmly. Size values are once, few and many counts, or a class for expanded clones, and some rows have none.

>TRBJ2-3|NA|TRBV11-2|NA
TGTGCCAGCAGCACCTTAGCGACACAAAACACAGATACGCAGTATTTT
CASSTLATQNTDTQYF
>TRBJ1-2|NA|TRBV15|NA
TGTGCCACCAGCAGAGGACAGTTTAACTATGGCTACACCTTC
CATSRGQFNYGYTF
>TRBJ2-3|NA|TRBV5-4|few
TGTGCCAGCAGCTTGGCGGGATACACAGATACGCAGTATTTT
CASSLAGYTDTQYF
>TRBJ2-3|NA|TRBV5-6|NA
TGTGCCAGCAGACCAACACTTTTACGGGGCGGTATAAATACGCAGTATTTT
CASRPTLLRGGINTQYF
>TRBJ1-1|NA|TRBV20-1|NA
TGCAGTGCTAGAACCCCCCGGGCAGTCGCTGAAGCTTTCTTT
CSARTPRAVAEAFF
>TRBJ2-3|NA|TRBV15|NA
TGTGCCACCAGCAGAGAAATTGGGGGGACAGATACGCAGTATTTT
CATSREIGGTDTQYF
>TRBJ2-5|TRBD2|TRBV2|few
TGTGCCAGCAGGAGACTAGCGGGACCTCAAGAGACCCAGTACTTC
CASRRLAGPQETQYF
>TRBJ2-1|NA|TRBV5-1|few
TGCGCCAGCAGGGGCGACAGAAATGAGCAGTTCTTC
CASRGDRNEQFF
>TRBJ2-1|NA|TRBV30|few
TGTGCCTGGATTGGGTTCTCCTACAATGAGCAGTTCTTC
CAWIGFSYNEQFF
>TRBJ2-5|TRBD2|TRBV9|few
TGTGCCAGCAGCCTTCCCGGGGGGGACTACCAAGAGACCCAGTACTTC
CASSLPGGDYQETQYF
>TRBJ1-2|NA|TRBV12-3/TRBV12-4|NA
TGTGCCAGCAGATCGGACAGAGGGGACCACACCTTC
CASRSDRGDHTF
>TRBJ2-7|NA|TRBV11-2|few
TGTGCCAGCAGCCCCCGCATAAGCTCCTACGAGCAGTACTTC
CASSPRISSYEQYF
>TRBJ2-7|NA|TRBV30|NA
TGTGCCTGGAGTGTAATGCACGCCAGCGACTACGAGCAGTACTTC
CAWSVMHASDYEQYF
>TRBJ2-3|TRBD1|TRBV5-6|NA
TGTGCCAGCAGCTGGGGACAGATCACAGATACGCAGTATTTT
CASSWGQITDTQYF
>TRBJ1-2|NA|TRBV7-3|NA
TGTGCCAGCAGCTCGAGAGATGTGGGCGGGGGCTACACCTTC
CASSSRDVGGGYTF
>TRBJ1-2|TRBD1|TRBV2|NA
TGTGCCAGGACAGGGGGCAGTGGCTACACCTTC
CARTGGSGYTF
>TRBJ2-5|NA|TRBV2|NA
TGTGCCAGCATCGGGGACCAAGAGACCCAGTACTTC
CASIGDQETQYF
>TRBJ2-3|TRBD2|TRBV28|NA
TGTGCCAGCAGTTTCCAGTTTCGGCTAGCGGGAGCAGATACGCAGTATTTT
CASSFQFRLAGADTQYF
>TRBJ1-1|NA|TRBV5-1|NA
TGCGCCAGCAGCTCTACCGGGACGCCGGGCGCTGAAGCTTTCTTT
CASSSTGTPGAEAFF
>TRBJ2-1|NA|TRBV6-2/TRBV6-3|NA
TGTGCCAGCAGACCCCTAGGCTCCTACAATGAGCAGTTCTTC
CASRPLGSYNEQFF
>TRBJ2-2|TRBD2|TRBV12-3/TRBV12-4|NA
TGTGCCAGCAGTCCCAAAACTAGCGTTGAGAACACCGGGGAGCTGTTTTTT
CASSPKTSVENTGELFF
>TRBJ2-3|TRBD1|TRBV12-3/TRBV12-4|NA
TGTGCCAGCAGCCAGACAGGGGGCGGAGGCACAGATACGCAGTATTTT
CASSQTGGGGTDTQYF
>TRBJ2-2|TRBD2|TRBV20-1|many
TGCAGTGCTAGGCTTGCTAGCGGGTCCGCCGGGGAGCTGTTTTTT
CSARLASGSAGELFF
>TRBJ1-1|NA|TRBV7-2|few
TGTGCCAGCAGCTTGCGACCGCGGCTGGGAGACACTGAAGCTTTCTTT
CASSLRPRLGDTEAFF
>TRBJ1-2|NA|TRBV6-5|NA
TGTGCCAGCAGTTACTCATCAGGGCACGGCTACACCTTC
CASSYSSGHGYTF
>TRBJ2-2|NA|TRBV21-1|NA
TGTGCCAGCAGCGGAGCGGGAGGGGACACCGGGGAGCTGTTTTTT
CASSGAGGDTGELFF
>TRBJ2-7|TRBD2|TRBV28|many
TGTGCCAGCAGTGCCACTAGCGGGTGGGAGCAGTACTTC
CASSATSGWEQYF
>TRBJ1-1|NA|TRBV25-1|NA
TGTGCCAGCGGCCCCCCGGGAAGGAACACTGAAGCTTTCTTT
CASGPPGRNTEAFF
>TRBJ1-1|TRBD1|TRBV10-3|NA
TGTGCCATCAGTTCTACAGGGGAGACTGAAGCTTTCTTT
CAISSTGETEAFF
>TRBJ2-1|TRBD2|TRBV7-3|NA
TGTGCCAGCAGCCCCGGGTACCGCGGGAGAGACAATGAGCAGTTCTTC
CASSPGYRGRDNEQFF
>TRBJ2-5|NA|TRBV7-2|NA
TGTGCCAGCAGCCCCGGGCCCCAACAGACCCAGTACTTC
CASSPGPQQTQYF
>TRBJ1-1|NA|TRBV4-2|NA
TGTGCCAGCAGCCAAGCCCCCCAGCTTGAAGCTTTCTTT
CASSQAPQLEAFF
>TRBJ1-5|NA|TRBV15|few
TGTGCCACCAGCAGAGATCCGGGGAATCAGCCCCAGCATTTT
CATSRDPGNQPQHF
>TRBJ1-1|NA|TRBV7-2|few
TGTGCCAGCAGCTTTACAGACACTGAAGCTTTCTTT
CASSFTDTEAFF
>TRBJ1-1|NA|TRBV18|many
TGTGCCAGCTCACCACAGGGGAACACTGAAGCTTTCTTT
CASSPQGNTEAFF
>TRBJ1-2|NA|TRBV3-1|few
TGTGCCAGCAGCCCCGCCGAGACCAGGGGAAATGGCTACACCTTC
CASSPAETRGNGYTF